This TCR beta chain was sequenced in a study of shared clonotypes between healthy human individuals. Study outcomes and limitations: In several donors, around 5% of naive CD4 clonotypes appeared in common.

The length of the CDR3 is 12 residues. CDR1 and CDR2 (germline): SGHRS, YFSETQ. With 1 base removed from V and 0 bases from J, the gap between germline ends came to 2 bases. In its sample, this clone was seen a few times. Its antigen is unknown. Additional DNA sequences in this sample encode the identical CDR3. The authors divided CD4+ cells into CD45RA+ naive and CD45RA-negative memory subsets. Repertoires were generated with immunoSEQ multiplex PCR, while TCRdb's copy carries only in-frame clones and drops some. The sample includes approximately 2.5 million clones, 90% to 95% seen only once; the top ten take 0.11% to 0.15%.

The V gene is TRBV5-1, the J gene TRBJ2-7, with D unresolved. The receptor comes from a man between 18 and 29 years old in good health. Material for sequencing was naive CD4+ T cells sorted from blood. Subset of the sample: CD45RA+ positively selected. The chain's CDR3 is CASSLSSYEQYF. The CDR3 bases are TGCGCCAGCAGCTTGAGCTCCTACGAGCAGTACTTC.